This entry features one T cell receptor beta chain sequence. Its antigen is as yet unknown. When replicate PCRs were run on sorted subsets, they used 200 ng DNA, approximately 27,000 T cell genomes. Using immunoSEQ multiplex PCR, the repertoire was profiled, and TCRdb retains in-frame clones only, with some absent. The sample records 1.4 million to 1.5 million clones, roughly 95% being singletons. The data belong to a study of shared clonotypes between healthy human individuals. Study context: Two female and a few male donors aged 18 to 49 were enrolled. Three plates were used per donor for CD4 naive, three for CD4 memory, two for CD8 naive and one for CD8 memory. Points from the study as a whole: What naive subsets generally showed was a larger estimated richness than memory subsets showed.

CDR3 length equals 14 residues. Germline CDR1 MGHRA, CDR2 YSYEKL. Trimming took 0 bases from V and 2 from J, leaving 5 bases between them. Sequencing used naive CD4+ T cells sorted from blood. As to subset: CD45RA+ positively selected. The source of this sequence is a man aged 30 to 39 in good health. The chain has TRBV4-1 and TRBJ2-1; D remains unclear. The CDR3 here is CASSQDMTYNEQFF. The CDR3 bases are TGCGCCAGCAGCCAAGATATGACCTACAATGAGCAGTTCTTC.